The next 27 T cell receptor beta chains were all read from a single sample in a study of cytomegalovirus exposure and HLA in healthy donors. PCR employed 60 Vbeta and 13 Jbeta primers. Sequenced by immunoSEQ multiplex PCR; TCRdb stores in-frame clones only, minus some. The table lists approximately 140,000 clones, around two thirds of them singletons. Sequenced material: PBMCs. Receptor source: a male donor in good health and CMV-seronegative.

J is TRBJ2-1 and V is TRBV4-1; 8 nucleotides agree with TRBD2. The junction had 8 bases not matched to a gene; V was cut back by 0 bases and J by 7 bases. In germline, CDR1 is MGHRA, CDR2 YSYEKL. The CDR3 is 16 amino acids. The CDR3: CASSQERLAGRNEQFF. In DNA form, the CDR3 reads TGCGCCAGCAGCCAAGAACGGCTAGCGGGTCGTAATGAGCAGTTCTTC.

This clone was counted between two and nine times. This rearrangement joins TRBV9 to TRBJ1-6, with 9 bases aligning to TRBD1. CDR1 is SGDLS and CDR2 is YYNGEE in the germline V gene. J gave up 5 bases and V 4 bases, and 10 bases lay outside the gene matches. The CDR3 length is 17 residues. The CDR3 DNA reads as TGTGCCAGCAGCCCCACCGGGACAGGGAATAATAATTCACCCCTCCACTTT. Its protein is CASSPTGTGNNNSPLHF.

V and J are TRBV10-1 and TRBJ1-1; D gene ambiguous. CDR1 is WNHNN, CDR2 SYGVQD, per germline (reference sequence). V lost 8 bases to trimming and J lost 5 bases, with 15 bases between them. The CDR3 runs 13 residues. CDR3 sequence: CASSRGLGTEAFF. CDR3 nucleotide sequence: TGCGCCAGCTCTCGGGGATTGGGGACTGAAGCTTTCTTT.

This chain links TRBV7-5 with TRBJ2-5; no DNA check was done on the table's D call, TRBD1. TRBV7-5 is a pseudogene locus. The CDR3 length is 21 residues. The CDR3 reads CARSLAGGRTGASRGQETQYF. CDR3 coding DNA: TGTGCCAGAAGCTTAGCGGGTGGCAGGACAGGGGCTTCTAGGGGCCAAGAGACCCAGTACTTC.

The chain joins TRBV7-9 to TRBJ2-3, with D unclear. Trimming cost V 5 bases and J 6 bases, with 12 bases left between them. CDR3 length: 13 residues. In germline, CDR1 is SEHNR, CDR2 FQNEAQ (reference sequence). This CDR3 is CASSLRVEDTQYF. CDR3 nucleotides: TGTGCCAGCAGCCTACGTGTAGAGGATACGCAGTATTTT.

The chain employs TRBV6-6 and TRBJ2-1, with TRBD1 identical over 8 bases. The V gene end was trimmed by 7 bases and the J gene end by 4 bases; junction bases not matched to a gene: 6. The CDR3 spans 14 residues. Germline CDR1 MNHNY, CDR2 SVGAGI (reference sequence). CDR3 nucleotide sequence: TGTGCCAGCACCCAGGGACAGGAGTACAATGAGCAGTTCTTC. As protein: CASTQGQEYNEQFF.

This clone came up a few times. The chain is built from TRBV7-2 and TRBJ1-1; a possible D gene is TRBD1 (5 bases). Germline loops: CDR1 SGHTA, CDR2 FQGNSA. The CDR3 extends over 15 amino acids. Trimming removed 1 base from V and 4 bases from J, with 13 bases in between. The CDR3: CASSLVTGLATEAFF. The CDR3 DNA is TGTGCCAGCAGCTTAGTAACAGGCTTGGCCACTGAAGCTTTCTTT.

This clone was detected a few times. The V gene is TRBV5-4, the J gene TRBJ2-7; TRBD1 aligns across 7 bases. CDR1 is SGHNT and CDR2 is YYREEE in the germline V gene (reference sequence). With V trimmed by 4 bases and J by 2 bases, 9 bases remained unmatched. There are 15 residues in the CDR3. The CDR3 bases are TGTGCCAGCAGCCTAGGGACAGCGACAACCTACGAGCAGTACTTC. As protein: CASSLGTATTYEQYF.

This chain connects TRBV5-1 to TRBJ1-2, with 10 positions matching TRBD1. Germline CDR1 is SGHRS and CDR2 is YFSETQ. With V trimmed by 2 bases and J by 7 bases, 8 bases remained unmatched. CDR3 length equals 15 residues. The CDR3 loop is CASSLTGTGASGYTF. CDR3 in DNA: TGCGCCAGCAGCTTAACCGGGACAGGGGCCTCTGGCTACACCTTC.

This clone was observed a few times. The genes are TRBV7-3 and TRBJ2-1; weak D call: TRBD1 (6 bases). Trimming removed 5 bases at V and 6 bases at J, with 17 bases between. Germline V gene lookup returns CDR1 SGHTA and CDR2 FQGTGA. This CDR3 comprises 15 residues. This CDR3 reads CASSPTGTPVNEQFF. CDR3 coding DNA: TGTGCCAGCAGCCCCACCGGGACACCCGTCAATGAGCAGTTCTTC. Full variable domain (outside the CDR3, taken from reference TRBV7-3 and TRBJ2-1): GAGVSQTPSNKVTEKGKYVELRCDPISGHTALYWYRQSLGQGPEFLIYFQGTGAADDSGLPNDRFFAVRPEGSVSTLKIQRTERGDSAVYLCASSPTGTPVNEQFFGPGTRLTVL.

The V call is TRBV27, the J call TRBJ1-1, with D unresolved. Germline CDR1 and CDR2: MNHEY and SMNVEV (reference sequence). V lost 2 bases to trimming and J lost 2 bases, with 12 bases between them. The CDR3 loop spans 15 amino acids. The CDR3 reads CASSLNARRNTEAFF. The DNA for the CDR3 is TGTGCCAGCAGTTTAAACGCACGGAGAAACACTGAAGCTTTCTTT.

This clone was seen more than once but under ten times. The chain couples TRBV7-8 to TRBJ1-2; D unclear. The CDR3 has 15 residues. Germline CDR1 SGHVS, CDR2 FQNEAQ. With 2 bases removed from V and 2 bases from J, the gap between germline ends came to 12 bases. For the CDR3, the DNA is TGTGCCAGCAGCTTACACCGACAAGCAAACTATGGCTACACCTTC. This encodes CASSLHRQANYGYTF.

This clone has only a few counts. The gene calls are TRBV11-3 and TRBJ1-6; tentative D call: TRBD1 (5 bases). This CDR3 has 13 residues. Germline lookup yields CDR1 SGHNT and CDR2 YENEEA. V was clipped by 4 bases and J by 6 bases, with 7 bases between them. CDR3 region: CASSSGRNSPLHF. CDR3 coding DNA: TGTGCCAGCAGCTCAGGGCGTAATTCACCCCTCCACTTT. Combining the CDR3 with reference TRBV11-3 and TRBJ1-6 gives the whole variable domain EAGVVQSPRYKIIEKKQPVAFWCNPISGHNTLYWYLQNLGQGPELLIRYENEEAVDDSQLPKDRFSAERLKGVDSTLKIQPAELGDSAVYLCASSSGRNSPLHFGNGTRLTVT.

In this sample, this clone turned up once. This sequence joins TRBV5-4 and TRBJ2-5; TRBD2 agrees at 10 bases. The CDR3 length is 16 residues. CDR1 is SGHNT and CDR2 is YYREEE in the germline V gene (reference sequence). Unmatched junction bases numbered 9, after V lost 4 bases and J lost 3 bases. The CDR3 DNA is TGTGCCAGCAGCCCAATTAGAACTAGCGGGGAAGAGACCCAGTACTTC. Amino acids: CASSPIRTSGEETQYF.

This clone was detected a few times. The chain uses TRBV5-5 and TRBJ1-3, with D maybe TRBD1 (6 bases). The CDR3 length is 18 residues. Trimming pared 3 bases from V and 0 bases from J, leaving 19 bases between. Germline CDR1 is SGHKS and CDR2 is YYEKEE (reference sequence). CDR3 DNA: TGTGCCAGCAGCTCTAGGGGGGGGACTCCCTTCTCTGGAAACACCATATATTTT. It is translated as CASSSRGGTPFSGNTIYF. Full variable domain (outside the CDR3, taken from reference TRBV5-5 and TRBJ1-3): DAGVTQSPTHLIKTRGQQVTLRCSPISGHKSVSWYQQVLGQGPQFIFQYYEKEERGRGNFPDRFSARQFPNYSSELNVNALLLGDSALYLCASSSRGGTPFSGNTIYFGEGSWLTVV.

V usage is TRBV27 and J usage is TRBJ2-7, with 9 bases matching TRBD1. After removal of 0 bases from V and 2 bases from J, the junction contained 2 bases not matched to a gene. Germline V gene data show CDR1 as MNHEY and CDR2 as SMNVEV (reference sequence). The CDR3 consists of 15 residues. CDR3 sequence reads: CASSLSQGAAYEQYF. For the CDR3, the DNA is TGTGCCAGCAGTTTATCACAGGGGGCGGCCTACGAGCAGTACTTC.

J is TRBJ2-7 and V is TRBV19, with D uncertain. The CDR3 has 14 amino acids. The germline gives CDR1 LNHDA, CDR2 SQIVND (reference sequence). The V end was cut by 4 bases, the J end by 0 bases, with 10 bases between. CDR3 sequence (DNA): TGTGCCAGTAGTAGCCCCCGCAGCTCCTACGAGCAGTACTTC. Protein product: CASSSPRSSYEQYF.

CDR3 in amino acids: CASSLNPDSRGNTIYF. CDR3 sequence (DNA): TGTGCCAGTAGTTTAAATCCGGACAGTCGTGGAAACACCATATATTTT. The chain has TRBV19 and TRBJ1-3, with a weak D call TRBD1 (6 bases). V shed 5 bases and J shed 3 bases, with 17 bases lying between them. The CDR3 consists of 16 residues. The germline CDR1 and CDR2 sequences are LNHDA and SQIVND (reference sequence).

The rearrangement joins TRBV5-1 to TRBJ2-5; 8 bases align to TRBD1. CDR3 size: 15 residues. With V trimmed by 1 base and J by 0 bases, 2 bases remained unmatched. Germline values: CDR1 SGHRS, CDR2 YFSETQ. CDR3 protein: CASSLLGQDQETQYF. The CDR3 DNA reads as TGCGCCAGCAGCTTGCTGGGACAGGACCAAGAGACCCAGTACTTC.

This chain links TRBV7-9 with TRBJ2-3; D remains unclear. The CDR3 contains 12 residues. Trimming took 7 bases from V and 9 from J, leaving 14 bases between them. Germline V gives CDR1 SEHNR, CDR2 FQNEAQ (reference sequence). CDR3 in amino acids: CASTQSSDTQYF. The CDR3 DNA reads TGTGCCAGCACCCAGTCAAGCGACACGCAGTATTTT.

The chain joins TRBV10-3 to TRBJ2-1, with 9 bases matching TRBD1. The CDR3 loop spans 15 amino acids. Germline V CDR1 and CDR2: ENHRY, SYGVKD. After removal of 6 bases from V and 2 bases from J, the junction contained 5 bases not matched to a gene. The CDR3 region has the DNA TGTGCCATCAGGGCGGGACAGGGACCCTACAATGAGCAGTTCTTC. Translating it yields CAIRAGQGPYNEQFF.

This chain links TRBV7-9 with TRBJ2-1, with 9 bases that match TRBD1. In germline, CDR1 is SEHNR, CDR2 FQNEAQ (reference sequence). With V trimmed by 6 bases and J by 2 bases, 5 bases remained unmatched. The CDR3 loop spans 15 amino acids. The CDR3 sequence is CASSLGTGTYNEQFF. For the CDR3, the DNA is TGTGCCAGCAGTTTGGGGACAGGGACCTACAATGAGCAGTTCTTC.

The J gene is TRBJ1-5, the V gene TRBV6-5; a possible D gene is TRBD1 (5 bases). Germline CDR1 is MNHEY and CDR2 is SVGAGI. V was shortened by 5 bases and J by 3 bases, with 14 bases between the two germline ends. This CDR3 spans 15 amino acids. This CDR3 reads CASSAFGGDNQPQHF. The CDR3 DNA sequence: TGTGCCAGCAGTGCGTTCGGGGGGGACAATCAGCCCCAGCATTTT.

The chain carries TRBV9 and TRBJ1-2; 8 bases match TRBD1. Germline V gives CDR1 SGDLS, CDR2 YYNGEE. V shed 0 bases, J shed 2 bases, and the junction held 0 bases outside the gene matches. CDR3 length: 14 residues. The CDR3 protein is CASSVGTGNYGYTF. The CDR3 DNA reads TGTGCCAGCAGCGTAGGGACAGGGAACTATGGCTACACCTTC.

This clone was counted only a few times. The rearrangement links TRBV4-3 to TRBJ1-6, with TRBD1 matching 7 bases. Germline-derived CDR1 and CDR2 are LGHNA and YSLEER. Trimming took 4 bases from V and 7 from J; bases not matched to a gene: 7. This CDR3 is built from 15 residues. As DNA, the CDR3 is TGCGCCAGCAGCCCCCAGGGGACAGAAAATTCACCCCTCCACTTT. Its translation is CASSPQGTENSPLHF.

The V and J genes are TRBV7-8 and TRBJ2-3, with 15 bases aligning to TRBD2. Germline V gene lookup returns CDR1 SGHVS and CDR2 FQNEAQ. This CDR3 spans 17 amino acids. V dropped 5 bases and J dropped 3; count of bases not matched to a gene: 6. Here the CDR3 DNA reads TGTGCCAGCAGCATCCGGACTAGCGGGGGGGGGACAGATACGCAGTATTTT. It translates to CASSIRTSGGGTDTQYF.

This rearrangement joins TRBV11-2 to TRBJ1-2; 7 positions match TRBD1. V trimming: 4 bases; J trimming: 4 bases; junction bases outside the gene matches: 12. Germline V lookup: CDR1 SGHAT, CDR2 FQNNGV. This CDR3 region has 16 residues. The CDR3 coding sequence is TGTGCCAGCAGCTCACCACGGACAGGTTCGAGCTATGGCTACACCTTC. Amino acid sequence: CASSSPRTGSSYGYTF.